The clone carrying this T cell receptor beta chain was seen at least ten times. The antigen is unknown. The read is 3 residues too short to cover the CDR3 end, so that end is filled in from the germline J gene. This record belongs to a study of T cell clonality in common variable immunodeficiency. Germline V gene sequence: CDR1 SGHTA, CDR2 FQGTGA. The trim removed 5 bases at V and 3 bases at J, leaving 9 bases unmatched. The CDR3 covers 16 residues. Profiling relied on immunoSEQ multiplex PCR, and the TCRdb table lists in-frame clones only, not all of them. The sample has some 28,000 clones, none seen only once. Study-wide results and limits: In common variable immunodeficiency, TCR beta chains reportedly carried fewer deletions and N-nucleotide insertions. Patient heterogeneity in the CVID cohort limited correlations between repertoire features and clinical complications.

Material for sequencing was peripheral blood mononuclear cells. The chain is built from TRBV7-3 and TRBJ2-2; TRBD1 agrees at 7 bases. The clonotype comes from a person between 18 and 70 years old in good health. The CDR3 bases that were read are TGTGCCAGCAGCGCCAATGAGGGGGCCGACACCGGGGAG. The encoded protein is CASSANEGADTGE. The whole CDR3 sequence reads CASSANEGADTGELFF. The entire variable domain, with the rest obtained from reference TRBV7-3 and TRBJ2-2, is as follows: GAGVSQTPSNKVTEKGKYVELRCDPISGHTALYWYRQSLGQGPEFLIYFQGTGAADDSGLPNDRFFAVRPEGSVSTLKIQRTERGDSAVYLCASSANEGADTGELFFGEGSRLTVL.